This entry concerns a single T cell receptor beta chain. TCRdb keeps only in-frame clones here, not all; method: immunoSEQ multiplex PCR. The sample shows about 38,000 clones, more than 70% of them seen only once. The source of the sample is a study of control samples from healthy donors and cancer patients. Germline CDR1 reads SGHTA; CDR2 reads FQGNSA. The V and J ends lost 7 bases and 6 bases respectively, with 19 bases between them. The CDR3 sequence is 14 residues long. The sequenced sample consisted of PBMCs. The clonotype originates from an older woman with lung cancer. The gene calls are TRBV7-2 and TRBJ2-7, with D tentatively TRBD2 (5 bases). CDR3 loop: CASTPDSRTLEQYF. Here the CDR3 DNA reads TGTGCCAGCACTCCCGACTCCAGGACTCTCGAGCAGTACTTC. The full variable domain, its missing parts supplied by reference TRBV7-2 and TRBJ2-7, is GAGVSQSPSNKVTEKGKDVELRCDPISGHTALYWYRQSLGQGLEFLIYFQGNSAPDKSGLPSDRFSAERTGGSVSTLTIQRTQQEDSAVYLCASTPDSRTLEQYFGPGTRLTVT.